The 17 T cell receptor beta chains below were found in one sample sequenced in a study of lymphopenia after photon versus proton radiotherapy. Clones were read by immunoSEQ multiplex PCR, and TCRdb kept only the in-frame ones, dropping some. The sample has 65,000 to 85,000 clones, 85% to 95% seen once; the top ten hold 2.2%. Sequencing was performed on peripheral blood, taken from a patient treated with photon-based radiotherapy. The receptors here all came from a woman between 35 and 50 years old with cholangiocarcinoma.

This clone was seen a single time. This rearrangement joins TRBV28 to TRBJ2-5, with 8 bases identical to TRBD2. After removal of 5 bases from V and 5 bases from J, the junction contained 7 bases not matched to a gene. The germline gives CDR1 MDHEN, CDR2 SYDVKM. CDR3 length: 14 residues. CDR3 protein: CASSAPGLEETQYF. The CDR3 nucleotides are TGTGCCAGCAGTGCTCCGGGACTAGAGGAGACCCAGTACTTC.

This clone was picked up one time. The rearrangement links TRBV5-1 to TRBJ1-2, with D perhaps TRBD1 (5 bases). V lost 4 bases and J lost 6, with 19 bases in between. The CDR3 is 15 amino acids. From germline, CDR1 is SGHRS and CDR2 YFSETQ. As DNA, the CDR3 is TGCGCCAGCAGCCGAGACTCTACAGGAGGGAATGGCTACACCTTC. Amino acids: CASSRDSTGGNGYTF.

The V gene is TRBV5-1, the J gene TRBJ1-3, with 7 bases identical to TRBD1. CDR1 and CDR2 (germline): SGHRS, YFSETQ. Losses at the gene ends were 1 base for V and 1 base for J; bases not matched to a gene: 5. CDR3 length equals 16 residues. This CDR3 reads CASSLSGTVSGNTIYF. Written as DNA, the CDR3 is TGCGCCAGCAGCTTGAGTGGGACAGTTTCTGGAAACACCATATATTTT.

The CDR3 reads CASSQKGYYEQYF. CDR3 sequence (DNA): TGTGCCAGCAGCCAGAAAGGCTACTACGAGCAGTACTTC. The chain employs TRBV5-5 and TRBJ2-7; D gene ambiguous. The germline gives CDR1 SGHKS, CDR2 YYEKEE (reference sequence). The CDR3 loop spans 13 amino acids. Trimming took 4 bases from V and 3 from J, leaving 11 bases between them.

J is TRBJ1-5 and V is TRBV6-5, with 9 bases aligning to TRBD1. The CDR3 covers 13 residues. Germline lookup yields CDR1 MNHEY and CDR2 SVGAGI. J gave up 6 bases and V 6 bases, and 3 bases lay outside the gene matches. CDR3 amino acids: CASRSTGGQPQHF. CDR3 coding DNA: TGTGCCAGCAGGTCGACAGGGGGTCAGCCCCAGCATTTT.

This chain links TRBV9 with TRBJ2-7; D remains unclear. Trimming cost V 0 bases and J 2 bases, with 9 bases left between them. The CDR3 loop spans 14 amino acids. From germline, CDR1 is SGDLS and CDR2 YYNGEE. The CDR3 here is CASSVEAFTYEQYF. The CDR3 nucleotides read TGTGCCAGCAGCGTAGAAGCGTTTACCTACGAGCAGTACTTC.

The chain is built from TRBV30 and TRBJ2-3; a possible D gene is TRBD2 (6 bases). This CDR3 region has 14 residues. V was shortened by 2 bases and J by 0 bases, with 9 bases between the two germline ends. Germline lookup yields CDR1 GTSNPN and CDR2 SVGIG (reference sequence). The CDR3 DNA is TGTGCCTGGAGTCGGAGGGGAAGCACAGATACGCAGTATTTT. Translation: CAWSRRGSTDTQYF.

This clone was seen just once. The chain has TRBV28 and TRBJ1-1, with TRBD1 as a possible D gene (6 bases). In germline, CDR1 is MDHEN, CDR2 SYDVKM. The CDR3 is made up of 15 amino acids. The V and J ends lost 5 bases and 1 base respectively, with 14 bases between them. In nucleotides, the CDR3 is TGTGCCAGCAGTCCTCCCGGACAGAGGAACACTGAAGCTTTCTTT. Its protein product is CASSPPGQRNTEAFF.

The V call is TRBV5-1, the J call TRBJ2-7; 7 bases fit TRBD2. There are 15 residues in the CDR3. Trimming removed 2 bases from V and 3 bases from J; junction bases left unmatched: 8. Germline CDR1 is SGHRS and CDR2 is YFSETQ. The CDR3 is CASSFGVRGSYEQYF. The CDR3 nucleotides read TGCGCCAGCAGCTTTGGGGTCCGCGGGAGCTACGAGCAGTACTTC.

The V call is TRBV7-2, the J call TRBJ2-3; perhaps D is TRBD1 or TRBD2 (6 bases each). V shed 6 bases and J shed 2 bases, with 12 bases lying between them. The CDR3 runs to 14 residues. Germline CDR1 SGHTA, CDR2 FQGNSA. In DNA form, the CDR3 reads TGTGCCAGCAGTCGGGGGCTCGACACAGATACGCAGTATTTT. It translates to CASSRGLDTDTQYF.

The V and J genes are TRBV28 and TRBJ2-6, with 8 bases aligning to TRBD1. The CDR3 consists of 18 residues. V was pared by 6 bases and J by 3 bases, with 13 bases of the junction left unmatched. CDR1 is MDHEN and CDR2 is SYDVKM in the germline V gene. As DNA, the CDR3 is TGTGCCAGCAGGACCCCTCTGCAGGGGGCGCTTGGGGCCAACGTCCTGACTTTC. Residues: CASRTPLQGALGANVLTF.

The chain recombines TRBV10-3 with TRBJ2-1, with D unclear. V lost 4 bases to trimming and J lost 5 bases, with 3 bases between them. This CDR3 region has 11 residues. Looked up from germline, CDR1 is ENHRY and CDR2 is SYGVKD. The CDR3 DNA sequence: TGTGCCATCAGTGTAAACAATGAGCAGTTCTTC. This encodes CAISVNNEQFF.

J is TRBJ1-3 and V is TRBV29-1, with 12 bases that match TRBD1. This CDR3 comprises 15 residues. V shed 7 bases and J 4 bases; nucleotides not matched to a gene: 8. Germline lookup yields CDR1 SQVTM and CDR2 ANQGSEA. The chain's CDR3 is CSASRDRGQGNTIYF. The CDR3 region has the DNA TGCAGCGCATCCCGGGACAGGGGGCAGGGAAACACCATATATTTT.

In its sample, this clone is medium-sized. V gene TRBV5-4 combines with J gene TRBJ1-2; unclear D gene. V lost 0 bases and J 8 bases, leaving 11 bases between the germline ends. The CDR3 extends over 13 amino acids. Germline-derived CDR1 and CDR2 are SGHNT and YYREEE (reference sequence). This chain's CDR3 is CASSLAREVGYTF. The DNA of the CDR3 is TGTGCCAGCAGCTTGGCCCGGGAGGTGGGCTACACCTTC.

The CDR3: CASSPYRVQAGELFF. The CDR3 DNA is TGTGCCAGCAGCCCATACAGGGTCCAGGCCGGGGAGCTGTTTTTT. The chain recombines TRBV27 with TRBJ2-2, with a possible D match to TRBD1 (6 bases). V was shortened by 6 bases and J by 6 bases, with 17 bases between the two germline ends. The CDR3 runs to 15 residues. Per the germline V gene, CDR1 is MNHEY and CDR2 is SMNVEV (reference sequence).

The rearrangement joins TRBV18 to TRBJ1-2; 7 nucleotides align to TRBD1. The trim removed 3 bases at V and 6 bases at J, leaving 7 bases unmatched. There are 14 residues in the CDR3. Germline assignment: CDR1 KGHSH and CDR2 LQKENI. CDR3 region: CASSPAGQTDGYTF. The CDR3, as DNA: TGTGCCAGCTCACCTGCGGGACAGACCGATGGCTACACCTTC.

The V call is TRBV5-4, the J call TRBJ2-3, with 8 bases matching TRBD2. The CDR3 is 14 amino acids. From germline, CDR1 is SGHNT and CDR2 YYREEE (reference sequence). Trimming at V came to 4 bases and at J to 3 bases, leaving 4 bases not matched to a gene. The CDR3 DNA follows: TGTGCCAGCAGCATTAGCGGGGCGACAGATACGCAGTATTTT. Protein sequence: CASSISGATDTQYF.